These T cell receptor beta chains were read from a single sample in a study of blood T cell repertoires in COVID-19. The repertoire was sequenced with immunoSEQ multiplex PCR; TCRdb's copy has only in-frame clones and lacks some. The repertoire holds about 340,000 clones, with 80% to 90% as singletons. The sample comprised PBMCs or T cells enriched from blood (not recorded which). These receptors were taken from a woman aged 40 to 50 with acute COVID-19. Each CDR3 is given with its conserved first and last residue. The D gene is left open where the match is weak. For some rows the clone size is stated as once, few or many, or as a class when expanded; others skip it.

TRBV6-2/TRBV6-3	TRBD2	TRBJ2-3	NA	CASSYSPQTDSGLDADTQYF	TGTGCCAGCAGTTATTCACCTCAAACGGACTCGGGACTAGATGCAGATACGCAGTATTTT
TRBV6-1	NA	TRBJ2-7	NA	CASSETVISYEQYF	TGTGCCAGCAGTGAGACAGTGATTTCCTACGAGCAGTACTTC
TRBV5-1	TRBD1	TRBJ2-2	NA	CASSRQGQGSTGELFF	TGCGCCAGCAGCCGACAGGGACAGGGGTCCACCGGGGAGCTGTTTTTT
TRBV2	TRBD1	TRBJ1-5	few	CASSPDRASNQPQHF	TGTGCCAGCAGTCCGGACAGGGCTAGCAATCAGCCCCAGCATTTT
TRBV6-5	NA	TRBJ1-1	NA	CASSYGRGRNTEAFF	TGTGCCAGCAGTTACGGCCGGGGTCGGAACACTGAAGCTTTCTTT
TRBV5-8	TRBD1	TRBJ1-1	NA	CASSLSGTANTEAFF	TGTGCCAGCAGCTTGTCGGGGACAGCGAACACTGAAGCTTTCTTT
TRBV28	NA	TRBJ1-1	NA	CASTHGGRGNTEAFF	TGTGCCAGCACCCACGGGGGGCGCGGGAACACTGAAGCTTTCTTT
TRBV7-3	NA	TRBJ2-1	NA	CASSLNRQNEQFF	TGTGCCAGCAGCCTTAACAGACAAAATGAGCAGTTCTTC
TRBV6-1	TRBD2	TRBJ2-1	NA	CASSENSGSYSYNEQFF	TGTGCCAGCAGTGAAAATAGCGGGAGTTATTCCTACAATGAGCAGTTCTTC
TRBV24-1	TRBD1	TRBJ2-3	NA	CATSDPGQGFKAQYF	TGTGCCACCAGTGACCCGGGACAGGGGTTCAAGGCGCAGTATTTT
TRBV27	NA	TRBJ2-2	NA	CASSTFAGRGNAGELFF	TGTGCCAGCAGTACATTCGCGGGACGGGGGAACGCCGGGGAGCTGTTTTTT
TRBV6-5	NA	TRBJ1-5	NA	CASTQDSNQPQHF	TGTGCCAGCACGCAGGATAGCAATCAGCCCCAGCATTTT
TRBV7-2	TRBD2	TRBJ2-3	NA	CASSLLAGGPSDTQYF	TGTGCCAGCAGCTTACTAGCGGGGGGGCCCTCAGATACGCAGTATTTT
TRBV7-9	NA	TRBJ2-2	few	CASTVHGGSGELFF	TGTGCCAGCACCGTGCATGGGGGGTCCGGGGAGCTGTTTTTT
TRBV12-3/TRBV12-4	NA	TRBJ1-5	NA	CASSPQVDQPQHF	TGTGCCAGCAGTCCTCAGGTGGATCAGCCCCAGCATTTT
TRBV4-1	NA	TRBJ1-4	NA	CASSHTQGRENSLGEKLFF	TGCGCCAGCAGCCATACCCAGGGACGGGAGAATTCGTTAGGTGAAAAACTGTTTTTT
TRBV27	NA	TRBJ2-2	NA	CASSSAVGVGTGELFF	TGTGCCAGCAGTTCAGCGGTGGGCGTTGGCACCGGGGAGCTGTTTTTT
TRBV12-5	NA	TRBJ2-2	NA	CASGLVLGLGKNTGELFF	TGTGCTAGTGGTTTGGTACTGGGCCTGGGCAAGAACACCGGGGAGCTGTTTTTT
TRBV7-2	NA	TRBJ1-2	NA	CASSLVGGRPFWGYTF	TGTGCCAGCAGCTTAGTCGGTGGGCGTCCCTTTTGGGGCTACACCTTC
TRBV9	NA	TRBJ2-7	NA	CASSSPPGQGYEQYF	TGTGCCAGCAGCTCTCCCCCGGGACAAGGTTACGAGCAGTACTTC
TRBV6-2/TRBV6-3	NA	TRBJ1-6	NA	CASSQGQEAGSPLHF	TGTGCCAGCAGCCAGGGTCAGGAGGCGGGTTCACCCCTCCACTTT
TRBV2	NA	TRBJ1-6	once	CASSESRGFSSPLHF	TGTGCCAGCAGTGAGTCGCGGGGTTTCTCTTCACCCCTCCACTTT
TRBV27	NA	TRBJ2-7	once	CASSLYSERAAREQYF	TGTGCCAGCAGTTTATATAGCGAGCGCGCCGCCCGTGAGCAGTACTTC
TRBV7-8	NA	TRBJ2-5	NA	CASSLGGKDRETQYF	TGTGCCAGCAGCTTAGGAGGCAAGGATAGAGAGACCCAGTACTTC
TRBV7-9	TRBD1	TRBJ1-1	NA	CASSSRTGARAFF	TGTGCCAGCAGCTCAAGAACAGGGGCCAGGGCTTTCTTT
TRBV4-3	NA	TRBJ2-1	NA	CASSQQGAYNEQFF	TGCGCCAGCAGTCAACAGGGCGCCTACAATGAGCAGTTCTTC
TRBV3-1/TRBV3-2	TRBD2	TRBJ2-1	NA	CASSLRGGSGSVYNEQFF	TGTGCCAGCAGCCTCCGTGGTGGTAGCGGGAGTGTCTACAATGAGCAGTTCTTC
TRBV19	NA	TRBJ1-6	NA	CATAETTNSPLHF	TGTGCCACCGCCGAGACTACTAATTCACCCCTCCACTTT
TRBV5-1	NA	TRBJ1-4	NA	CASSLSPQEINEKLFF	TGCGCCAGCAGCTTGTCCCCACAGGAAATTAATGAAAAACTGTTTTTT
TRBV5-1	NA	TRBJ2-7	NA	CASSASTGIWNEQYF	TGCGCCAGCAGCGCCTCAACAGGGATTTGGAACGAGCAGTACTTC
TRBV15	NA	TRBJ2-7	NA	CATSRDVGGHEQYF	TGTGCCACCAGCAGAGATGTGGGGGGTCACGAGCAGTACTTC
TRBV12-5	NA	TRBJ1-3	NA	CASGLAGGNTIYF	TGTGCTAGTGGTTTGGCCGGTGGAAACACCATATATTTT
TRBV14	NA	TRBJ1-2	NA	CASSQWGRGYGYTF	TGTGCCAGCAGCCAGTGGGGAAGGGGCTATGGCTACACCTTC
TRBV5-1	TRBD1	TRBJ1-4	NA	CASSPTGNKEKLFF	TGCGCCAGCAGCCCGACAGGGAACAAAGAAAAACTGTTTTTT
TRBV19	NA	TRBJ2-5	NA	CASSFGETQYF	TGTGCCAGTAGCTTCGGGGAGACCCAGTACTTC
TRBV15	TRBD2	TRBJ2-5	once	CATSRDWVAGFQETQYF	TGTGCCACCAGCAGAGATTGGGTAGCGGGGTTCCAAGAGACCCAGTACTTC
TRBV4-2	TRBD1	TRBJ2-2	NA	CASSVQDRAGELFF	TGTGCCAGCAGCGTCCAGGACAGGGCCGGGGAGCTGTTTTTT
TRBV6-2/TRBV6-3	NA	TRBJ1-2	NA	CASSYPSAGITNYGYTF	TGTGCCAGCAGTTACCCCTCGGCAGGGATCACGAACTATGGCTACACCTTC
TRBV6-5	NA	TRBJ1-4	NA	CASRLDSNEKLFF	TGTGCCAGCAGACTGGACAGTAATGAAAAACTGTTTTTT
TRBV5-1	TRBD2	TRBJ2-1	NA	CASSLGTSGIDEQFF	TGCGCCAGCAGCCTGGGGACTAGCGGGATCGATGAGCAGTTCTTC
TRBV7-3	TRBD1	TRBJ2-7	NA	CASSATGGYEQYF	TGTGCCAGCAGTGCGACAGGGGGTTACGAGCAGTACTTC
TRBV4-3	TRBD2	TRBJ2-5	NA	CASSQERGLAGWAETQYF	TGCGCCAGCAGCCAAGAGCGAGGACTAGCGGGATGGGCGGAGACCCAGTACTTC
TRBV18	NA	TRBJ1-1	NA	CASSERGNTEAFF	TGTGCCAGCTCAGAAAGGGGGAATACTGAAGCTTTCTTT
TRBV27	TRBD1	TRBJ1-1	NA	CASSHRDRGRPLWGTEAFF	TGTGCCAGCAGCCACCGGGACAGGGGGCGACCTTTGTGGGGCACTGAAGCTTTCTTT
TRBV20-1	NA	TRBJ1-1	once	CSASDGRDGTEAFF	TGCAGTGCTAGTGACGGCAGGGATGGCACTGAAGCTTTCTTT
TRBV7-3	NA	TRBJ1-2	NA	CASSPIAGAGYGYTF	TGTGCCAGCAGCCCAATTGCGGGCGCTGGCTATGGCTACACCTTC
TRBV27	NA	TRBJ2-2	NA	CASTRGRDTGELFF	TGTGCCAGTACCCGTGGGAGAGACACCGGGGAGCTGTTTTTT
TRBV9	NA	TRBJ2-5	NA	CASSPTPYSTQYF	TGTGCCAGCAGCCCTACTCCCTATTCGACCCAGTACTTC
TRBV7-3	TRBD2	TRBJ2-3	NA	CASSLMREPADTQYF	TGTGCCAGCAGCTTAATGCGGGAGCCGGCAGATACGCAGTATTTT
TRBV9	NA	TRBJ2-1	NA	CASSASGYDNEQFF	TGTGCCAGCAGCGCATCCGGGTACGACAATGAGCAGTTCTTC
TRBV5-1	NA	TRBJ2-5	NA	CASSLDGLQETQYF	TGCGCCAGCAGCTTAGATGGGCTCCAAGAGACCCAGTACTTC
TRBV7-2	TRBD1	TRBJ1-1	NA	CASSPGLSTGGRGTEAFF	TGTGCCAGCAGCCCTGGCCTTTCAACAGGGGGAAGGGGCACTGAAGCTTTCTTT
TRBV18	TRBD1	TRBJ2-5	NA	CASSSRDRGQETQYF	TGTGCCAGCTCAAGCCGGGACAGGGGGCAAGAGACCCAGTACTTC